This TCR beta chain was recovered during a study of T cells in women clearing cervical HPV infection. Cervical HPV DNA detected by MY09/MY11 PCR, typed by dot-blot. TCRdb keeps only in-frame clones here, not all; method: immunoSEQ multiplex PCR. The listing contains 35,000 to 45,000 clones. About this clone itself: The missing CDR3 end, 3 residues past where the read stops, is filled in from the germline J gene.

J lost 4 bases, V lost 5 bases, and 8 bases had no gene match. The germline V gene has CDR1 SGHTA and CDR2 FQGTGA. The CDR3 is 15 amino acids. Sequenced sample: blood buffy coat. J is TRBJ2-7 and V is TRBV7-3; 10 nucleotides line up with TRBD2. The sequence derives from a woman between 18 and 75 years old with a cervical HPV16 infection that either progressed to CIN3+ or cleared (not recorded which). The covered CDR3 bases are TGTGCCAGCAGCCCTCTAGCGGGAGATCGGTACGAG. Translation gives CASSPLAGDRYE. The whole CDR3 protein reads CASSPLAGDRYEQYF.